This T cell receptor beta chain was identified in a study of early T cells in non-severe SARS-CoV-2 infection. Study background: From unsorted whole blood, bulk RNA was sequenced, and the chains remained unpaired. General observations from the study: Matches to VDJdb favored anti-spike CD8 responses and missed private and CD4 specificities.

Unique molecular identifiers (one per individual cDNA molecule) were attached. Using its own MiXCR run on the 5' RACE reads, TCRdb lists one record per CDR3 protein. In the table there are roughly 32,000 distinct CDR3 sequences, 9% of which are singletons. V lost 4 bases and J lost 5, with 6 bases in between. CDR1 is MGHRA and CDR2 is YSYEKL in the germline V gene. This CDR3 contains 11 residues. Points on this clonotype: Its antigen is undetermined.

This receptor was obtained from an adult who was a healthcare worker with PCR-confirmed SARS-CoV-2 infection or an uninfected control (not recorded which). Sequences were obtained from whole blood. The genes are TRBV4-1 and TRBJ2-7; D gene ambiguous. The CDR3 loop is CASSLGHEQYF. The DNA of the CDR3 is TGCGCCAGCAGCCTGGGTCACGAGCAGTACTTC.